This T cell receptor (beta chain) was captured by sequencing in a study of PD-L1 blockade in urothelial cancer. Looking at the study overall: Patients commenced atezolizumab around 2014, and it was given at 1,200 mg intravenously every 3 weeks. Before enrollment, 0 to 3 chemotherapy regimens had been given to patients. T cells numbered a median of roughly 150,000 in the blood samples. Study results and limitations: Pretreatment TCR clonality in blood, when below the median, was predictive of better survival.

With regard to this clone: Its antigen is not identified.

Here immunoSEQ multiplex PCR was the method, and the copy in TCRdb shows in-frame clones only, minus some. The sample records 40,000 to 55,000 clones, about 86% being singletons. Germline CDR1 ENHRY, CDR2 SYGVKD. The ends lost 3 bases at V and 3 bases at J; junction bases unmatched: 5. This CDR3 contains 14 residues. Documented time point: peripheral blood 6 weeks after treatment start. The input for sequencing was PBMCs, taken around atezolizumab (anti-PD-L1) treatment. The chain employs TRBV10-3 and TRBJ2-7, with TRBD1 matching 7 bases. The source of this sequence is a man aged 55 to 70 with urothelial cancer. The CDR3 sequence is CAISDATGSYEQYF. In DNA, the CDR3 is TGTGCCATCAGTGATGCGACAGGGAGCTACGAGCAGTACTTC.